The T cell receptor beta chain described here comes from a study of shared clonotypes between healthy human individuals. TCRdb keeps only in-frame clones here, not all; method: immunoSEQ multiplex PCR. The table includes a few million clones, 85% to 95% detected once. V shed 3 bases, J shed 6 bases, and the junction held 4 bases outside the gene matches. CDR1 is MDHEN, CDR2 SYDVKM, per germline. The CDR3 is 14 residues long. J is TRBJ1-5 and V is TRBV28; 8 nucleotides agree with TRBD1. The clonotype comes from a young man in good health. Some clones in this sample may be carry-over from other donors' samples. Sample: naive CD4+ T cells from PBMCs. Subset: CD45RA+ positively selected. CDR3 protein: CASSLAGGGQPQHF. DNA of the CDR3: TGTGCCAGCAGTTTGGCAGGGGGCGGTCAGCCCCAGCATTTT.